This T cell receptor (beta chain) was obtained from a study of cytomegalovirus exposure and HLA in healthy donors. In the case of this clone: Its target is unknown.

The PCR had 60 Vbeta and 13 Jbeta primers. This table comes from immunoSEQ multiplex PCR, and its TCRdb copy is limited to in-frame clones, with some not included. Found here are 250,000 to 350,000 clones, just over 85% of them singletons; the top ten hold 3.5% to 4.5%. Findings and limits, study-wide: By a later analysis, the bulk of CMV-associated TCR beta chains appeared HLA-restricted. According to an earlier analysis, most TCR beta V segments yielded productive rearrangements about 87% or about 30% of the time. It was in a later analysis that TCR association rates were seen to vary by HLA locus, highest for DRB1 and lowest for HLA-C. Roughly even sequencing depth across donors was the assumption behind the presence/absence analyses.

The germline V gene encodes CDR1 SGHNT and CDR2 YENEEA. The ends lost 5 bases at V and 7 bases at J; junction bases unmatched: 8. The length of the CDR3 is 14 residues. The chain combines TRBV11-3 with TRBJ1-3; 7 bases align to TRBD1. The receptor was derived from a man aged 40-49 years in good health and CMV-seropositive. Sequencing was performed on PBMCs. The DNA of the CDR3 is TGTGCCAGCAGCCAAGGGGGCGCGGGGAACACCATATATTTT. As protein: CASSQGGAGNTIYF.